Listed below are T cell receptor beta chains from one sample, sequenced in a study of human T cells and chemical hapten exposure. Using its own MiXCR run on the RACE reads, TCRdb lists one record per CDR3 protein. The table lists under 300,000 distinct CDR3 sequences, 7.5% to 10% of them singletons, with 2.3% in the top ten. The material sequenced was whole blood, taken in connection with sensitization to the hapten diphenylcyclopropenone (DPC). Every receptor here comes from a woman aged 40 to 55 with alopecia areata. Some clones in this sample may be carry-over from other donors' samples. Each CDR3 is given with its conserved first and last residue. D genes are given only for firm matches. Not all rows give a size; the values are once, few, many and, for expanded clones, a class.

medium-sized,TRBD2,TRBJ2-1,TRBV12-3/TRBV12-4,CASSSIAGAYNEQFF,TGTGCCAGCAGTTCGATAGCGGGAGCGTACAATGAGCAGTTCTTC
-,-,TRBJ2-1,TRBV12-3/TRBV12-4,CASTPRASLPYNEQFF,TGTGCCAGCACCCCTCGAGCGTCCCTACCTTACAATGAGCAGTTCTTC
many,-,TRBJ2-3,TRBV20-1,CSADRDSSTDTQYF,TGCAGTGCCGATCGGGATTCTAGCACAGATACGCAGTATTTT
few,TRBD1,TRBJ1-4,TRBV18,CASSATGDATNEKLFF,TGTGCCAGCTCAGCGACAGGGGATGCAACTAATGAAAAACTGTTTTTT
-,-,TRBJ2-2,TRBV6-5,CASSYGLNTGELFF,TGTGCCAGCAGTTACGGACTAAACACCGGGGAGCTGTTTTTT
-,-,TRBJ1-4,TRBV20-1,CSARDPERSSNEKLFF,TGCAGTGCTAGAGATCCGGAAAGAAGTAGTAATGAAAAACTGTTTTTT
few,TRBD1,TRBJ2-4,TRBV6-1,CASRGDSKNIQYF,TGTGCCAGCAGGGGGGACAGCAAAAACATTCAGTACTTC
-,-,TRBJ1-1,TRBV6-5,CASSSSTGNTEAFF,TGTGCCAGCAGTTCCTCGACAGGGAACACTGAAGCTTTCTTT
few,-,TRBJ1-2,TRBV27,CASSLSFGVFYGYTF,TGTGCCAGCAGTTTATCGTTTGGTGTTTTCTATGGCTACACCTTC
many,TRBD2,TRBJ2-7,TRBV7-8,CASSPGRVELYEQYF,TGTGCCAGCAGCCCGGGGAGGGTTGAACTTTACGAGCAGTACTTC
few,-,TRBJ2-4,TRBV19,CASSIGWGGGENIQYF,TGTGCCAGTAGTATCGGATGGGGTGGAGGCGAAAACATTCAGTACTTC
few,TRBD2,TRBJ2-7,TRBV2,CASSELAGGPGEQYF,TGTGCCAGCAGTGAATTAGCGGGAGGGCCTGGAGAGCAGTACTTC
-,-,TRBJ2-7,TRBV12-3/TRBV12-4,CASSLGHGHEQYF,TGTGCCAGCAGTCTCGGACATGGCCACGAGCAGTACTTC
-,-,TRBJ2-5,TRBV20-1,CSASPGSNF,TGCAGTGCTAGTCCCGGGTCTAACTTC
few,-,TRBJ1-5,TRBV12-3/TRBV12-4,CASRLQGSNQPQHF,TGTGCCAGCAGGCTTCAGGGGAGCAATCAGCCCCAGCATTTT
many,TRBD2,TRBJ2-5,TRBV24-1,CATGGLAGGPETQYF,TGTGCCACCGGAGGACTAGCGGGAGGGCCGGAGACCCAGTACTTC
-,TRBD2,TRBJ2-3,TRBV10-3,CAISESSGSYTQYF,TGTGCCATCAGTGAGTCTAGCGGGAGTTATACGCAGTATTTT
-,TRBD1,TRBJ2-1,TRBV6-6,CASSYRDSYNEQFF,TGTGCCAGCAGTTACCGGGACAGCTACAATGAGCAGTTCTTC
-,-,TRBJ2-1,TRBV28,CASSTGGPEEQFF,TGTGCCAGCAGTACTGGAGGGCCCGAAGAGCAGTTCTTC
-,TRBD2,TRBJ2-3,TRBV6-1,CASSTSGKTDTQYF,TGTGCCAGCAGTACTAGCGGGAAAACAGATACGCAGTATTTT
-,-,TRBJ2-5,TRBV20-1,CSAHQIPAQYF,TGCAGTGCCCACCAGATCCCAGCCCAGTACTTC
-,-,TRBJ2-2,TRBV13,CASSLIYSNTGELFF,TGTGCCAGCAGCTTAATTTACAGCAACACCGGGGAGCTGTTTTTT
-,-,TRBJ2-1,TRBV11-2,CASSHRTAADEQFF,TGTGCCAGCAGCCATAGAACAGCTGCGGATGAGCAGTTCTTC
few,-,TRBJ1-2,TRBV11-2,CASSREGANYGYTF,TGTGCCAGCAGCCGAGAGGGGGCTAACTATGGCTACACCTTC
many,-,TRBJ2-7,TRBV6-5,CASSYSTSYEQYF,TGTGCCAGCAGTTACTCCACTAGCTACGAGCAGTACTTC
few,-,TRBJ1-3,TRBV6-5,CASIGVSGNTIYF,TGTGCCAGCATTGGGGTGTCGGGAAACACCATATATTTT
many,-,TRBJ2-7,TRBV5-6,CASSLGSGLGEQYF,TGTGCCAGCAGCTTGGGATCTGGTTTGGGAGAGCAGTACTTC
many,TRBD1,TRBJ2-5,TRBV11-2,CASSSGRGRGEETQYF,TGTGCCAGCAGCTCAGGCAGGGGGCGCGGTGAAGAGACCCAGTACTTC
-,-,TRBJ1-1,TRBV9,CASSVAGIMNTEAFF,TGTGCCAGCAGCGTAGCAGGTATCATGAACACTGAAGCTTTCTTT
few,-,TRBJ2-3,TRBV29-1,CSVDSSTSTDTQYF,TGCAGCGTTGACAGCAGCACTAGCACAGATACGCAGTATTTT
many,TRBD1,TRBJ1-1,TRBV6-2/TRBV6-3,CASSEGAYTEAFF,TGTGCCAGCAGTGAGGGGGCGTACACTGAAGCTTTCTTT
-,TRBD2,TRBJ2-1,TRBV6-1,CASSELAGYNEQFF,TGTGCCAGCAGTGAACTAGCGGGATACAATGAGCAGTTCTTC
-,-,TRBJ1-2,TRBV28,CASSFGGVDGYTF,TGTGCCAGCAGTTTTGGGGGCGTGGATGGCTACACCTTC
-,TRBD1,TRBJ1-1,TRBV24-1,CATSDSDRSDTEAFF,TGTGCCACCAGTGATTCGGACAGGTCGGACACTGAAGCTTTCTTT
-,TRBD1,TRBJ2-1,TRBV11-3,CASSPGQGGSRNEQFF,TGTGCCAGCAGCCCCGGACAGGGGGGAAGTAGGAATGAGCAGTTCTTC
-,-,TRBJ2-1,TRBV24-1,CATSDSSEQFF,TGTGCCACCAGTGACTCAAGTGAGCAGTTCTTC
few,-,TRBJ2-6,TRBV28,CASSLPGPAGANVLTF,TGTGCCAGCAGTTTGCCAGGGCCGGCTGGGGCCAACGTCCTGACTTTC
few,TRBD2,TRBJ2-3,TRBV10-3,CAISELAGVSTDTQYF,TGTGCCATCAGTGAGCTAGCGGGCGTGAGCACAGATACGCAGTATTTT
-,TRBD1,TRBJ2-4,TRBV7-2,CASSWDRDIQYF,TGTGCCAGCAGCTGGGACAGGGACATTCAGTACTTC
few,TRBD2,TRBJ2-1,TRBV14,CASSLGLAGFQFF,TGTGCCAGCAGCCTCGGACTAGCGGGGTTCCAATTCTTC
many,-,TRBJ1-4,TRBV6-6,CASSYRRVGTNEKLFF,TGTGCCAGCAGTTACCGCAGGGTTGGCACTAATGAAAAACTGTTTTTT
few,-,TRBJ1-3,TRBV6-5,CASSYALNSPSGNTIYF,TGTGCCAGCAGTTACGCTTTGAACTCCCCCTCTGGAAACACCATATATTTT
-,-,TRBJ2-7,TRBV6-1,CASIPRGLTYEQYF,TGTGCCAGCATACCGAGAGGACTCACCTACGAGCAGTACTTC
few,-,TRBJ2-1,TRBV5-1,CASSQPQPHDEQFF,TGCGCCAGCAGCCAACCCCAACCCCATGATGAGCAGTTCTTC
-,-,TRBJ1-2,TRBV7-6,CASSGHPASYGYTF,TGTGCCAGCAGCGGGCATCCAGCCTCCTATGGCTACACCTTC
few,TRBD1,TRBJ2-7,TRBV28,CASSSGQGGHEQYF,TGTGCCAGCAGTTCGGGACAGGGGGGACACGAGCAGTACTTC
many,TRBD1,TRBJ1-5,TRBV10-3,CAIRTGGDQPQHF,TGTGCCATCAGGACAGGGGGCGATCAGCCCCAGCATTTT
few,TRBD1,TRBJ2-1,TRBV20-1,CSARVGQGLNNEQFF,TGCAGTGCTAGAGTTGGACAGGGACTGAACAATGAGCAGTTCTTC
many,-,TRBJ1-1,TRBV29-1,CSVGQMNTEAFF,TGCAGCGTTGGACAGATGAACACTGAAGCTTTCTTT
-,TRBD2,TRBJ2-7,TRBV6-2/TRBV6-3,CASSHLAGVGLNF,TGTGCCAGCAGTCATCTAGCGGGAGTAGGGCTGAACTTC
many,-,TRBJ1-1,TRBV10-2,CASSESLWGAMNTEAFF,TGCGCCAGCAGTGAGTCGTTGTGGGGGGCGATGAACACTGAAGCTTTCTTT
few,TRBD1,TRBJ2-3,TRBV5-1,CASSISTGGTDTQYF,TGCGCCAGCAGCATATCGACAGGGGGCACAGATACGCAGTATTTT
few,-,TRBJ2-1,TRBV29-1,CSVEEVMPGYNEQFF,TGCAGCGTTGAAGAGGTAATGCCGGGCTACAATGAGCAGTTCTTC